Presented here are 4 T cell receptor beta chains from one specimen sequenced in a study of shared T cell receptors in the human thymus. Some clones are missing from TCRdb's copy, which holds only in-frame ones; the method was immunoSEQ multiplex PCR. The data show about 380,000 clones, roughly 94% seen once. Sequenced input: thymocytes. The receptors derive from a human donor.

J is TRBJ2-7 and V is TRBV27; a weak D match, TRBD1 (5 bases). V lost 7 bases, J lost 0 bases, and 31 bases lay in between. The length of the CDR3 is 20 residues. CDR1 is MNHEY and CDR2 is SMNVEV in the germline V gene (reference sequence). This CDR3 reads CASIGQGIGALVESSYEQYF. In DNA form, the CDR3 reads TGTGCCAGCATAGGGCAGGGCATTGGTGCATTGGTGGAAAGCTCCTACGAGCAGTACTTC.

The rearrangement uses TRBV6-1 and TRBJ2-7, with unresolved D. Trimming cost V 4 bases and J 2 bases, with 18 bases left between them. Germline V gene data show CDR1 as MNHNS and CDR2 as SASEGT. The CDR3 length is 16 residues. The CDR3 bases are TGTGCCAGCAGTGGGATCCCGGACCCGCATACCTACGAGCAGTACTTC. Amino acid sequence: CASSGIPDPHTYEQYF.

V is TRBV6-5 and J is TRBJ1-1; D unresolved. Trimming took off 6 bases at V and 13 bases at J, with 24 bases between the two ends. There are 14 residues in the CDR3. Per the germline V gene, CDR1 is MNHEY and CDR2 is SVGAGI. CDR3: CASRGNLSASRGFF. In nucleotides, the CDR3 is TGTGCCAGCAGGGGAAACCTTTCCGCGTCCCGGGGTTTCTTT.

The chain links TRBV29-1 to TRBJ2-7; 13 bases are a match to TRBD2. The V gene end was trimmed by 4 bases and the J gene end by 3 bases; junction bases not matched to a gene: 0. Germline V lookup: CDR1 SQVTM, CDR2 ANQGSEA. The CDR3 sequence is 13 residues long. The CDR3 bases are TGCAGCGTTGGGACTAGCGGGAGCTACGAGCAGTACTTC. This encodes CSVGTSGSYEQYF.